This T cell receptor beta chain was sequenced in a study of blood T cells in healthy people across ages. General study results and limits: Estimated diversity that came from one million T cells was considered an underestimate. Higher diversity and more naive CD4+ cells were features of long-lived donors, compared to aged donors.

Primers used in a second PCR of about 7 to 12 cycles were a sample-barcoded 5' primer and a J-beta primer mix. MiXCR, applied by TCRdb to the 5' RACE reads, yields one record per CDR3 protein. The sample carries over 1.5 million distinct CDR3 sequences, about 49% recorded once. The germline gives CDR1 DFQATT, CDR2 SNEGSKA (reference sequence). V lost 4 bases and J 3 bases, leaving 12 bases between the germline ends. There are 13 residues in the CDR3. The sample holds a few counts of this clonotype. Its antigen is unidentified. Sample: blood. This clonotype was obtained from a woman in her thirties or forties in good health. The rearrangement joins TRBV20-1 to TRBJ2-5, with D perhaps TRBD1 (6 bases). CDR3 nucleotide sequence: TGCAGTGCTATTCTGGGGGCGAAAGAGACCCAGTACTTC. Its protein is CSAILGAKETQYF.